The sample holds a few counts of the clone carrying this T cell receptor beta chain. This CDR3 region has 15 residues. Germline values: CDR1 KGHSH, CDR2 LQKENI. Trimming shortened V by 6 bases and J by 4 bases, and 15 bases separated the two germline ends. The data were taken from a study of cytomegalovirus exposure and HLA in healthy donors. With 60 Vbeta and 13 Jbeta primers, the PCR was carried out. The data were produced by immunoSEQ multiplex PCR, yet TCRdb's version contains in-frame clones alone and is incomplete. The sample shows more than 45,000 clones, approximately 68% of them seen only once.

The receptor was isolated from a man aged 30-40 years in good health and CMV-seronegative. The specimen sequenced was PBMCs. The chain is built from TRBV18 and TRBJ2-2; the D gene is possibly TRBD2 (6 bases). CDR3 sequence reads: CASSSGGVSTGELFF. CDR3 DNA: TGTGCCAGCTCCTCTGGAGGGGTGAGCACCGGGGAGCTGTTTTTT.